Following are 17 T cell receptor beta chains from one sample sequenced in a study of blood T cell repertoires in COVID-19. Clones were read by immunoSEQ multiplex PCR, and TCRdb kept only the in-frame ones, dropping some. Of about 260,000 clones in the sample, approximately 91% were seen once. Sequenced input: peripheral blood. These receptors were obtained from a human donor in a cohort sampled during active COVID-19.

This clone was observed a single time. This chain joins TRBV4-1 and TRBJ1-4; 7 nucleotides agree with TRBD1. The junction had 14 bases not matched to a gene; V was cut back by 1 base and J by 0 bases. CDR3 size: 20 residues. Per the germline V gene, CDR1 is MGHRA and CDR2 is YSYEKL. The CDR3 DNA is TGCGCCAGCAGCCAAGGGGGACAGCAGTGGGAGACCGCAACTAATGAAAAACTGTTTTTT. Its translation: CASSQGGQQWETATNEKLFF.

In this sample, this clone turned up once. The chain has TRBV28 and TRBJ2-7; 14 positions agree with TRBD2. After removal of 5 bases from V and 3 bases from J, the junction contained 12 bases not matched to a gene. Per germline, CDR1 MDHEN and CDR2 SYDVKM. The CDR3 covers 18 residues. This chain's CDR3 is CASSLWDPGTSGSYEQYF. In DNA form, the CDR3 reads TGTGCCAGCAGTCTGTGGGACCCCGGGACTAGCGGGAGCTACGAGCAGTACTTC.

This clone appeared a single time. Here the CDR3 reads CSASSGREAFF. The CDR3 DNA reads as TGCAGTGCTAGTTCAGGAAGAGAAGCTTTCTTT. J is TRBJ1-1 and V is TRBV20-1; D remains unclear. V lost 3 bases, J lost 8 bases, and 10 bases lay in between. From germline, CDR1 is DFQATT and CDR2 SNEGSKA (reference sequence). The CDR3 consists of 11 residues.

The rearrangement links TRBV7-2 to TRBJ1-5, with no clear D. V dropped 3 bases and J dropped 1 base, with 10 bases sitting between them. Per the germline V gene, CDR1 is SGHTA and CDR2 is FQGNSA. The CDR3 extends over 15 amino acids. CDR3 amino acids: CASSLYSRSNQPQHF. The CDR3 DNA reads as TGTGCCAGCAGCTTGTACAGTAGGAGCAATCAGCCCCAGCATTTT.

The chain couples TRBV18 to TRBJ1-2; tentative D call: TRBD1 (5 bases). The CDR3 extends over 17 amino acids. Germline V gene lookup returns CDR1 KGHSH and CDR2 LQKENI. Trimming removed 0 bases from V and 10 bases from J, with 24 bases in between. CDR3 nucleotide sequence: TGTGCCAGCTCACCACCATCGGTTGCTAGGACACCCAAAAACTACACCTTC. It yields the protein CASSPPSVARTPKNYTF.

CDR3 coding DNA: TGTGCCAGCAGCTCCCGGTTCGGTGAGCAGTTCTTC. Amino acid sequence: CASSSRFGEQFF. J is TRBJ2-1 and V is TRBV7-9; D uncertain. The CDR3 loop spans 12 amino acids. Germline V gene sequence: CDR1 SEHNR, CDR2 FQNEAQ (reference sequence). V lost 4 bases, J lost 9 bases, and 10 bases lay in between.

This clone was recorded a few times. This chain links TRBV10-3 with TRBJ2-3; TRBD2 matches at 15 bases. CDR1 is ENHRY and CDR2 is SYGVKD in the germline V gene. CDR3 length: 18 residues. Trimming cost V 10 bases and J 5 bases; bases outside gene matches: 16. Written as DNA, the CDR3 is TGTGCCACCAAAGGGACTAGCGGGGGGAGATCATGGGGAGATACGCAGTATTTT. As protein: CATKGTSGGRSWGDTQYF.

The chain carries TRBV5-1 and TRBJ2-2, with D tentatively TRBD2 (6 bases). The germline V gene encodes CDR1 SGHRS and CDR2 YFSETQ. This CDR3 region has 16 residues. Trimming removed 0 bases from V and 1 base from J, with 10 bases in between. In DNA, the CDR3 is TGCGCCAGCAGCTTGGAGGCTAGCGAGAACACCGGGGAGCTGTTTTTT. Amino acid sequence: CASSLEASENTGELFF.

This sequence joins TRBV10-2 and TRBJ1-2; D unresolved. Germline V gene sequence: CDR1 WSHSY, CDR2 SAAADI. The CDR3 has 13 amino acids. The V gene lost 0 bases and the J gene lost 2 bases, with 4 bases spanning the gap. CDR3 sequence reads: CASSESENYGYTF. The CDR3 nucleotides read TGCGCCAGCAGTGAGTCCGAGAACTATGGCTACACCTTC.

This clone was seen only a few times. This chain uses TRBV5-1 with TRBJ2-7; D may be TRBD1 (5 bases). The CDR3 totals 14 residues. Trimming removed 0 bases at V and 2 bases at J, with 9 bases between. Germline CDR1 SGHRS, CDR2 YFSETQ. In DNA, the CDR3 is TGCGCCAGCAGCTTGGAAGGGGCGGCCTACGAGCAGTACTTC. It yields the protein CASSLEGAAYEQYF. The full variable domain, its missing parts supplied by reference TRBV5-1 and TRBJ2-7, is KAGVTQTPRYLIKTRGQQVTLSCSPISGHRSVSWYQQTPGQGLQFLFEYFSETQRNKGNFPGRFSGRQFSNSRSEMNVSTLELGDSALYLCASSLEGAAYEQYFGPGTRLTVT.

This clone was observed at least ten times. The rearrangement links TRBV5-1 to TRBJ1-1; D possibly corresponds to TRBD1 (6 bases). The CDR3 loop spans 14 amino acids. Trimming removed 4 bases from V and 1 base from J, with 11 bases in between. The V gene's germline CDR1 is SGHRS and CDR2 YFSETQ. DNA of the CDR3: TGCGCCAGCAGCCCGGGACATCAGAACACTGAAGCTTTCTTT. Residues: CASSPGHQNTEAFF. Drawing the rest from reference TRBV5-1 and TRBJ1-1, the complete variable domain is KAGVTQTPRYLIKTRGQQVTLSCSPISGHRSVSWYQQTPGQGLQFLFEYFSETQRNKGNFPGRFSGRQFSNSRSEMNVSTLELGDSALYLCASSPGHQNTEAFFGQGTRLTVV.

The chain employs TRBV2 and TRBJ2-5; 10 nucleotides match TRBD2. With 10 bases clipped from V and 5 bases from J, the junction kept 10 bases outside the gene matches. This CDR3 has 14 residues. Per germline, CDR1 SNHLY and CDR2 FYNNEI. The CDR3 sequence is CATILVAGGETQYF. CDR3 coding DNA: TGTGCCACCATTTTAGTAGCGGGGGGTGAGACCCAGTACTTC.

This chain links TRBV6-4 with TRBJ2-1, with 12 nucleotides matching TRBD2. Trimming at V came to 0 bases and at J to 4 bases, leaving 1 base not matched to a gene. Germline lookup yields CDR1 MRHNA and CDR2 SNTAGT. The CDR3 runs 16 residues. CDR3 amino acids: CASSDSGTSGYNEQFF. The CDR3 DNA sequence: TGTGCCAGCAGTGACTCGGGGACTAGCGGGTACAATGAGCAGTTCTTC.

V usage is TRBV7-3 and J usage is TRBJ2-7, with TRBD1 as a possible D gene (6 bases). V dropped 1 base and J dropped 7 bases, with 11 bases sitting between them. The CDR3 is 13 residues long. CDR1 is SGHTA, CDR2 FQGTGA, per germline. The CDR3 DNA reads TGTGCCAGCAGCTTAAGCGGCAGGGGTGAGCAGTACTTC. This sequence encodes CASSLSGRGEQYF.

The genes are TRBV3-1 (or the pseudogene TRBV3-2) and TRBJ1-2; no definite D call. The CDR3 runs to 12 residues. Germline V gives CDR1 LGHDT, CDR2 YNNKEL (reference sequence). The V gene lost 1 base and the J gene lost 12 bases, with 12 bases spanning the gap. The DNA of the CDR3 is TGTGCCAGCAGCCAAGTCTCTCAGGTGAACACCTTC. Protein product: CASSQVSQVNTF.

This clone was counted a single time. This rearrangement joins TRBV5-6 to TRBJ1-3, with D perhaps TRBD1 (5 bases). This CDR3 has 15 residues. Looked up from germline, CDR1 is SGHDT and CDR2 is YYEEEE. The germline V and J ends were trimmed by 4 bases and 4 bases, with 15 bases remaining between them. CDR3 protein: CASSDSQGNGNTIYF. The CDR3 DNA reads as TGTGCCAGCAGCGACTCCCAGGGAAACGGAAACACCATATATTTT.

The chain is built from TRBV6-5 and TRBJ2-7; weak D call: TRBD2 (5 bases). The CDR3 is 13 amino acids. V was shortened by 2 bases and J by 6 bases, with 11 bases between the two germline ends. From germline, CDR1 is MNHEY and CDR2 SVGAGI. The CDR3 DNA reads TGTGCCAGCAGTTACCCGGGAACGGCCGAGCAGTACTTC. Residues: CASSYPGTAEQYF.